This TCR beta chain was observed in a study of blood T cell repertoires in COVID-19. Study summary: Samples came from the United States, Italy and Spain, spanning acute and convalescent COVID-19. The analysed material was cDNA or gDNA that came from T cells, B-cell-depleted T cells, or PBMCs.

This clone was counted a few times. Per the study methods: Reference gene primer amplification gave estimated nucleated cell counts. Using immunoSEQ multiplex PCR, the repertoire was profiled, and TCRdb retains in-frame clones only, with some absent. The D gene and trimming were derived from the DNA, and the V and J assignments and clone size from that table. This sample yields 200,000 to 250,000 clones, of which roughly 84% are seen a single time; more than 1.2% belongs to the top ten. Trimming took off 2 bases at V and 4 bases at J, with 12 bases between the two ends. CDR1 is KGHSH, CDR2 LQKENI, per germline. The CDR3 loop spans 15 amino acids.

Sequencing input: peripheral blood. The chain recombines TRBV18 with TRBJ1-5; TRBD1 is a possible D gene (6 bases). This TCR came from a woman in her thirties or forties who had recovered from COVID-19. CDR3 in DNA: TGTGCCAGCTCACCAACCGACAGGCCAAATCAGCCCCAGCATTTT. Translation gives CASSPTDRPNQPQHF. Full variable domain (remainder filled in from reference TRBV18 and TRBJ1-5): NAGVMQNPRHLVRRRGQEARLRCSPMKGHSHVYWYRQLPEEGLKFMVYLQKENIIDESGMPKERFSAEFPKEGPSILRIQQVVRGDSAAYFCASSPTDRPNQPQHFGDGTRLSIL.